This passage covers 12 T cell receptor beta chains from one sample sequenced in a study of shared clonotypes between healthy human individuals (dated by TCRdb to between 2020 and 2021). Library generation was performed with the immunoSEQ multiplex PCR assay. Sourced from immuneACCESS, this table was stored by TCRdb with only in-frame sequences that have V and J called. A share of the clones is absent; for the studies checked, an unresolved V gene accounts for under half, and the remainder has no known explanation. This sample holds millions of clones; more than 80% were observed only once. Over 0.12% of the sample is in the top ten clones. Sequencing used naive CD4+ T cells sorted from blood. The cell subset or site label corresponds to: CD45RA+ positively selected. The receptors here all came from a man aged 18 to 35 in good health.

The rearrangement links TRBV29-1 to TRBJ2-1; 7 bases align to TRBD2. The CDR3 length is 12 residues. The germline CDR1 and CDR2 sequences are SQVTM and ANQGSEA. V gave up 4 bases and J gave up 6 bases; unmatched junction bases: 3. CDR3 nucleotides: TGCAGCGTTGCGCGGGAGCTCAATGAGCAGTTCTTC. Encoded protein: CSVARELNEQFF.

The V and J genes are TRBV6-4 and TRBJ2-2, with TRBD2 matching 8 bases. The V gene end was trimmed by 3 bases and the J gene end by 2 bases; junction bases not matched to a gene: 5. In germline, CDR1 is MRHNA, CDR2 SNTAGT. CDR3 size: 16 residues. The CDR3 nucleotides are TGTGCCAGCAGTGAACAAGCGGGGGTAAACACCGGGGAGCTGTTTTTT. Its translation: CASSEQAGVNTGELFF.

In the case of this clone: The sample holds other DNA sequences that translate to the same CDR3. CDR3 nucleotide sequence: TGTGCCAGCAGTGATAGGGGCTATGGCTACACCTTC. Protein product: CASSDRGYGYTF. The V and J genes are TRBV6-1 and TRBJ1-2; possible D gene TRBD1, 5 bases. This CDR3 region has 12 residues. The germline V gene encodes CDR1 MNHNS and CDR2 SASEGT. V gave up 3 bases and J gave up 4 bases, with 6 bases separating them.

The chain uses TRBV6-5 and TRBJ1-6; D is unclear. Trimming removed 3 bases at V and 7 bases at J, with 10 bases between. The CDR3 has 14 residues. Germline lookup yields CDR1 MNHEY and CDR2 SVGAGI. CDR3 nucleotides: TGTGCCAGCAGTTATAACAGTCTCAATTCACCCCTCCACTTT. Its protein product is CASSYNSLNSPLHF.

As concerns this clone: Other DNA sequences in the same sample also yield this CDR3. This chain connects TRBV7-2 to TRBJ1-1; D call uncertain. Trimming took 5 bases from V and 1 from J, leaving 8 bases between them. The CDR3 covers 13 residues. Germline CDR1 is SGHTA and CDR2 is FQGNSA. The CDR3 loop reads CASSTRENTEAFF. CDR3 nucleotide sequence: TGTGCCAGCAGCACCCGGGAGAACACTGAAGCTTTCTTT.

The chain is built from TRBV27 and TRBJ2-1, with 16 positions matching TRBD2. The CDR3 has 18 residues. Germline trimming cut 5 bases from V and 7 bases from J; bases unmatched to any gene: 11. Germline-derived CDR1 and CDR2 are MNHEY and SMNVEV (reference sequence). DNA of the CDR3: TGTGCCAGCAGTCCCCGGGCCCCGGGACTAGCGGGAGGGAATGAGCAGTTCTTC. Residues: CASSPRAPGLAGGNEQFF.

The chain employs TRBV19 and TRBJ2-7, with a weak D call TRBD1 (5 bases). V was clipped by 6 bases and J by 2 bases, with 11 bases between them. This CDR3 comprises 13 residues. Per germline, CDR1 LNHDA and CDR2 SQIVND (reference sequence). The CDR3 sequence is CASRMDTTYEQYF. For the CDR3, the DNA is TGTGCCAGTAGAATGGACACAACCTACGAGCAGTACTTC.

This clone was seen just once. Other nucleotide sequences from this sample produce the same CDR3. The V and J genes are TRBV27 and TRBJ1-4, with 11 bases lining up with TRBD1. The trim removed 5 bases at V and 7 bases at J, leaving 3 bases unmatched. The CDR3 consists of 14 residues. The germline V gene encodes CDR1 MNHEY and CDR2 SMNVEV (reference sequence). CDR3 nucleotide sequence: TGTGCCAGCAGTCGGACAGGGGGCGGTGAAAAACTGTTTTTT. The encoded protein is CASSRTGGGEKLFF.

V and J are TRBV6-5 and TRBJ1-5, with D possibly TRBD1 on 6 matching bases. V dropped 6 bases and J dropped 11 bases, with 20 bases sitting between them. CDR1 is MNHEY, CDR2 SVGAGI, per germline. The CDR3 is 14 amino acids. CDR3 in amino acids: CASSRGRQASAQHF. CDR3 sequence (DNA): TGTGCCAGCAGCCGGGGGCGTCAAGCATCGGCCCAGCATTTT.

The chain recombines TRBV7-2 with TRBJ1-2; D may be TRBD1 (5 bases). The V gene's germline CDR1 is SGHTA and CDR2 FQGNSA. With 5 bases removed from V and 5 bases from J, the gap between germline ends came to 21 bases. The CDR3 has 16 amino acids. The CDR3: CASSRFGRGNEYGYTF. The CDR3 bases are TGTGCCAGCAGCCGCTTCGGGAGGGGTAATGAGTATGGCTACACCTTC. The variable domain in full, with the rest retrieved from reference TRBV7-2 and TRBJ1-2, is GAGVSQSPSNKVTEKGKDVELRCDPISGHTALYWYRQSLGQGLEFLIYFQGNSAPDKSGLPSDRFSAERTGGSVSTLTIQRTQQEDSAVYLCASSRFGRGNEYGYTFGSGTRLTVV.

Notes on this clone: The junction departs from germline at one end; a sequencing error may be responsible. The rearrangement joins TRBV28 to TRBJ2-5, with D unclear. This CDR3 region has 11 residues. Germline lookup yields CDR1 MDHEN and CDR2 SYDVKM. The CDR3 DNA sequence: TGTGTCAGCAGCGAAGTGGAGACCCAGTACTTC. Protein sequence: CVSSEVETQYF.

V usage is TRBV18 and J usage is TRBJ2-1, with 8 bases fitting TRBD1. J was trimmed by 6 bases and V by 4 bases; bases with no gene match: 8. CDR3 length: 15 residues. Germline CDR1 reads KGHSH; CDR2 reads LQKENI. Written as DNA, the CDR3 is TGTGCCAGCTCACTCCCGGGGACAGGCACCAATGAGCAGTTCTTC. Amino acid sequence: CASSLPGTGTNEQFF.